This T cell receptor beta chain originates from a study of T-cell reconstitution after alpha-beta-depleted transplantation in children. Study results and limitations: Reportedly, alpha-beta T cells present about two months post-transplant originated from several hundred expanded clones of graft origin.

Preparing the TCRbeta library involved the use of unique molecular identifiers. TCRdb re-derived calls from the PCR reads in MiXCR, one entry per CDR3 protein. The profile shows 250,000 or so distinct CDR3 sequences, 20% to 30% of them singletons. The table lists this clonotype with a few counts. Its antigen is still unknown. This CDR3 is 15 amino acids long. Per germline, CDR1 MNHEY and CDR2 SVGAGI. Trimming cost V 2 bases and J 1 base; bases outside gene matches: 2. The genes are TRBV6-5 and TRBJ2-3; 8 bases align to TRBD2. This receptor was obtained from a female patient between 2 and 10 years old who had a stem cell transplant for congenital amegakaryocytic thrombocytopenia, so the T cells may come from the graft donor. Sequences were derived from PBMCs, mostly from graft donor cells, sampled 360 days after TCRalphabeta/CD19-depleted stem cell transplant. The CDR3 DNA is TGTGCCAGCAGTTACGGGCGGGGGGGCACAGATACGCAGTATTTT. Protein sequence: CASSYGRGGTDTQYF.